The 16 T cell receptor beta chains listed next were all sequenced from one sample in a study of immune evolution from preneoplasia to lung adenocarcinoma listed by TCRdb under 2021. The library was prepared using the immunoSEQ multiplex PCR assay. The table was pulled from immuneACCESS by TCRdb, which kept in-frame rearrangements only. Such tables lose some clones; where checked, under half of the loss comes from unresolved V genes, and the rest has no known cause. The sample has over 3,500 clones on record, around 90% of them singletons. The ten largest clones take up over 3% of the sample. The sequenced sample was FFPE invasive lung adenocarcinoma tissue. Taken with the paper, the label for cell subset or site translates to: frankly invasive lung adenocarcinoma (ADC). The receptor set was obtained from a person in their fifties or sixties with lung adenocarcinoma.

This rearrangement joins TRBV18 to TRBJ2-1, with 7 bases matching TRBD1. Germline V CDR1 and CDR2: KGHSH, LQKENI. There are 15 residues in the CDR3. J was trimmed by 10 bases and V by 10 bases; bases with no gene match: 19. Here the CDR3 DNA reads TGTGCCACCACTCACCTCCCCGGGACAGTAGGCGAGCAGTTCTTC. This sequence encodes CATTHLPGTVGEQFF.

This chain joins TRBV7-9 and TRBJ2-5; 7 bases match TRBD2. CDR3 length: 14 amino acids. V was pared by 0 bases and J by 5 bases, with 3 bases of the junction left unmatched. Germline loops: CDR1 SEHNR, CDR2 FQNEAQ (reference sequence). This chain's CDR3 is CASSLARGGETQYF. CDR3 nucleotide sequence: TGTGCCAGCAGCTTAGCCCGGGGAGGGGAGACCCAGTACTTC.

V and J are TRBV28 and TRBJ1-2, with D perhaps TRBD1 (6 bases). This CDR3 has 15 residues. Trimming cost V 5 bases and J 8 bases, with 21 bases left between them. The germline V gene encodes CDR1 MDHEN and CDR2 SYDVKM. CDR3 amino acids: CASSPSQGPYRGYTF. CDR3 DNA sequence: TGTGCCAGCAGTCCCAGCCAGGGGCCATATCGGGGCTACACCTTC.

The chain employs TRBV2 and TRBJ2-6; weak D call: TRBD2 (6 bases). CDR1 SNHLY and CDR2 FYNNEI come from the germline V gene. V was clipped by 11 bases and J by 0 bases, with 14 bases between them. This CDR3 has 15 amino acids. The CDR3 sequence: CAGGDDSSGANVLTF. In nucleotides, the CDR3 is TGTGCCGGCGGGGACGACAGCTCTGGGGCCAACGTCCTGACTTTC.

V usage is TRBV30 and J usage is TRBJ1-5; the D is unclear. The CDR3 contains 13 residues. Germline CDR1 is GTSNPN and CDR2 is SVGIG (reference sequence). V was cut by 3 bases and J by 5 bases, with 11 bases left in between. The CDR3 reads CAWSRRIDQPQHF. The CDR3 DNA follows: TGTGCCTGGAGCAGGAGAATAGATCAGCCCCAGCATTTT.

The V gene is TRBV29-1, the J gene TRBJ2-5; tentatively, D is TRBD2 (6 bases). Germline CDR1 is SQVTM and CDR2 is ANQGSEA. The CDR3 spans 14 residues. Trimming pared 7 bases from V and 3 bases from J, leaving 18 bases between. The CDR3 DNA reads TGCAGCGCCCTTCCGGCGGGGAGAGAAGAGACCCAGTACTTC. The encoded protein is CSALPAGREETQYF.

This clone was seen only a few times. Other DNA sequences in this specimen translate into the identical CDR3. This chain uses TRBV6-5 with TRBJ1-5, with unresolved D. This CDR3 has 14 amino acids. The germline V gene encodes CDR1 MNHEY and CDR2 SVGAGI. Trimming took off 2 bases at V and 1 base at J, with 6 bases between the two ends. This chain's CDR3 is CASSYSFSNQPQHF. The DNA of the CDR3 is TGTGCCAGCAGTTACAGTTTCAGCAATCAGCCCCAGCATTTT.

The rearrangement joins TRBV30 to TRBJ2-2; 10 bases align to TRBD1. Per the germline V gene, CDR1 is GTSNPN and CDR2 is SVGIG (reference sequence). The CDR3 is 16 amino acids. After removal of 2 bases from V and 3 bases from J, the junction contained 6 bases not matched to a gene. The CDR3 sequence: CAWSKFGTGDTGELFF. CDR3 sequence (DNA): TGTGCCTGGAGTAAATTTGGGACAGGGGACACCGGGGAGCTGTTTTTT. The full variable domain, completed using reference TRBV30 and TRBJ2-2, is SQTIHQWPATLVQPVGSPLSLECTVEGTSNPNLYWYRQAAGRGLQLLFYSVGIGQISSEVPQNLSASRPQDRQFILSSKKLLLSDSGFYLCAWSKFGTGDTGELFFGEGSRLTVL.

This clone occurred once. The chain has TRBV29-1 and TRBJ2-7; D is ambiguous. This CDR3 spans 11 amino acids. V was trimmed by 3 bases and J by 3 bases, leaving 6 bases between them. The V gene's germline CDR1 is SQVTM and CDR2 ANQGSEA. CDR3 DNA: TGCAGCGTTGATTCGGGCTACGAGCAGTACTTC. It is translated as CSVDSGYEQYF.

V is TRBV6-6 and J is TRBJ1-5; 7 nucleotides agree with TRBD1. Trimming cost V 5 bases and J 4 bases; bases outside gene matches: 5. Germline values: CDR1 MNHNY, CDR2 SVGAGI (reference sequence). The CDR3 is made up of 14 amino acids. The CDR3 loop reads CASSATGENQPQHF. CDR3 DNA sequence: TGTGCCAGCAGTGCTACAGGGGAAAATCAGCCCCAGCATTTT.

The chain combines TRBV2 with TRBJ2-1; a possible D gene is TRBD2 (6 bases). The CDR3 is 14 amino acids. V dropped 4 bases and J dropped 9 bases, with 16 bases sitting between them. CDR1 and CDR2 from the germline V gene are SNHLY and FYNNEI. CDR3 sequence reads: CASSGWDFGSEQFF. DNA of the CDR3: TGTGCCAGCAGTGGGTGGGACTTCGGCAGTGAGCAGTTCTTC.

The V and J genes are TRBV7-9 and TRBJ2-3; 8 nucleotides align to TRBD2. The J segment lost 3 bases and the V segment lost 4 bases, leaving 6 bases of the junction unmatched. CDR1 and CDR2 (germline): SEHNR, FQNEAQ (reference sequence). This CDR3 is built from 15 residues. The CDR3 protein is CASSSRTSRTDTQYF. The CDR3, as DNA: TGTGCCAGCAGCTCTCGGACTAGCAGGACAGATACGCAGTATTTT.

The rearrangement links TRBV30 to TRBJ1-4; possibly TRBD1 for D (5 bases). The CDR3 has 14 residues. Germline values: CDR1 GTSNPN, CDR2 SVGIG (reference sequence). V was cut by 2 bases and J by 6 bases, with 13 bases left in between. The chain's CDR3 is CAWSPRDGYEKLFF. CDR3 nucleotide sequence: TGTGCCTGGAGTCCCAGGGACGGTTATGAAAAACTGTTTTTT.

This sequence joins TRBV29-1 and TRBJ2-3, with 8 bases matching TRBD2. Germline CDR1 is SQVTM and CDR2 is ANQGSEA. There are 15 residues in the CDR3. Trimming at V came to 3 bases and at J to 5 bases, leaving 10 bases not matched to a gene. The CDR3, as DNA: TGCAGCGTTGACAGTAGGCGGGAGGTTAGAGATACGCAGTATTTT. The encoded protein is CSVDSRREVRDTQYF.

The chain joins TRBV11-3 to TRBJ2-1; a weak D match, TRBD1 (5 bases). The CDR3 extends over 14 amino acids. Germline CDR1 reads SGHNT; CDR2 reads YENEEA. V gave up 5 bases and J gave up 9 bases, with 17 bases separating them. The CDR3 here is CASSQGEVFPEQFF. CDR3 in DNA: TGTGCCAGCAGCCAAGGGGAAGTTTTCCCTGAGCAGTTCTTC.

This clone was seen a single time. This rearrangement joins TRBV28 to TRBJ1-3; D might be TRBD1 (6 bases). CDR3 length: 14 residues. Germline CDR1 MDHEN, CDR2 SYDVKM. V lost 7 bases, J lost 3 bases, and 13 bases lay in between. The CDR3 reads CASKGGQVGNTIYF. Here the CDR3 DNA reads TGTGCCAGCAAGGGGGGGCAAGTTGGAAACACCATATATTTT.